Presented here are 10 T cell receptor beta chains from one specimen sequenced in a study of shared clonotypes between healthy human individuals. Libraries were prepared by immunoSEQ multiplex PCR; TCRdb keeps only in-frame clonotypes and omits some of them. The table has about 490,000 clones, 79% seen once. Sequenced sample: PBMCs. The receptors here all came from a woman in her 40s in good health. Some clones in this sample may be carry-over from other donors' samples.

The chain has TRBV7-2 and TRBJ2-2, with D possibly TRBD1 on 6 matching bases. Germline-derived CDR1 and CDR2 are SGHTA and FQGNSA. V dropped 5 bases and J dropped 1 base, with 20 bases sitting between them. CDR3 length equals 18 residues. Here the CDR3 DNA reads TGTGCCAGCAGCCCCGTTGTAAACAGGGCGGTGAACACCGGGGAGCTGTTTTTT. It specifies CASSPVVNRAVNTGELFF.

The chain employs TRBV19 and TRBJ2-1, with TRBD2 as a possible D gene (6 bases). Germline CDR1 reads LNHDA; CDR2 reads SQIVND (reference sequence). The V end was cut by 6 bases, the J end by 2 bases, with 11 bases between. There are 14 residues in the CDR3. The CDR3 loop is CASSGGMTYNEQFF. CDR3 sequence (DNA): TGTGCCAGTAGCGGCGGGATGACCTACAATGAGCAGTTCTTC.

The genes are TRBV5-1 and TRBJ1-4; perhaps TRBD1 as D (6 bases). The CDR3 extends over 14 amino acids. Germline lookup yields CDR1 SGHRS and CDR2 YFSETQ. The germline V and J ends were trimmed by 4 bases and 10 bases, with 17 bases remaining between them. In DNA form, the CDR3 reads TGCGCCAGCAGCCCCGGGACAAGGGAGGGAAAACTGTTTTTT. Protein sequence: CASSPGTREGKLFF. Full variable domain (rest looked up from reference TRBV5-1 and TRBJ1-4): KAGVTQTPRYLIKTRGQQVTLSCSPISGHRSVSWYQQTPGQGLQFLFEYFSETQRNKGNFPGRFSGRQFSNSRSEMNVSTLELGDSALYLCASSPGTREGKLFFGSGTQLSVL.

The rearrangement links TRBV19 to TRBJ2-2; no reliable D call. The CDR3 is 13 residues long. Germline CDR1 and CDR2: LNHDA and SQIVND (reference sequence). Trimming stripped 1 base from V and 3 bases from J, with 3 bases between. The CDR3 loop is CASSIVHTGELFF. The CDR3 DNA follows: TGTGCCAGTAGTATAGTTCACACCGGGGAGCTGTTTTTT.

V and J are TRBV15 and TRBJ2-2; perhaps TRBD1 as D (5 bases). Germline V gives CDR1 LNHNV, CDR2 YYDKDF (reference sequence). The CDR3 totals 16 residues. V was cut by 0 bases and J by 0 bases, with 8 bases left in between. The chain's CDR3 is CATSRDPTANTGELFF. CDR3 in DNA: TGTGCCACCAGCAGAGATCCGACAGCGAACACCGGGGAGCTGTTTTTT.

This chain joins TRBV7-6 and TRBJ2-3; 8 nucleotides agree with TRBD1. Germline CDR1 reads SGHVS; CDR2 reads FNYEAQ. The ends lost 1 base at V and 4 bases at J; junction bases unmatched: 7. This CDR3 region has 16 residues. The chain's CDR3 is CASSLGGKQGADTQYF. CDR3 nucleotide sequence: TGTGCCAGCAGCTTAGGTGGGAAACAGGGGGCAGATACGCAGTATTTT.

This chain uses TRBV19 with TRBJ2-3, with a tentative D call TRBD2 (6 bases). Germline values: CDR1 LNHDA, CDR2 SQIVND (reference sequence). Trimming removed 7 bases at V and 4 bases at J, with 24 bases between. This CDR3 region has 17 residues. In DNA, the CDR3 is TGTGCCAGTACTAACAAGGCTCAGGGCTGGAGGGCAGATACGCAGTATTTT. It codes for CASTNKAQGWRADTQYF.

The chain employs TRBV18 and TRBJ2-3; 13 bases are shared with TRBD2. Trimming cost V 2 bases and J 10 bases; bases outside gene matches: 3. The germline CDR1 and CDR2 sequences are KGHSH and LQKENI. The length of the CDR3 is 14 residues. CDR3 coding DNA: TGTGCCAGCTCACCAGGACTAGCGGGAGTTTCGCAGTATTTT. It is translated as CASSPGLAGVSQYF.

The V call is TRBV11-2, the J call TRBJ2-1, with TRBD2 matching over 13 bases. J was trimmed by 4 bases and V by 6 bases; bases with no gene match: 6. The CDR3 is made up of 16 amino acids. From germline, CDR1 is SGHAT and CDR2 FQNNGV. CDR3 nucleotide sequence: TGTGCCAGCAGAATACTAGCGGGAGGGCGTTACAATGAGCAGTTCTTC. Residues: CASRILAGGRYNEQFF.

The genes are TRBV5-1 and TRBJ2-1; 9 nucleotides line up with TRBD2. CDR1 is SGHRS and CDR2 is YFSETQ in the germline V gene. Losses at the gene ends were 4 bases for V and 9 bases for J; bases not matched to a gene: 8. The CDR3 contains 14 residues. The CDR3 DNA is TGCGCCAGCAGCACCGAGCGGGAGGTCGGTGAGCAGTTCTTC. It yields the protein CASSTEREVGEQFF.